Shown below are 15 T cell receptor beta chains from a single sample sequenced in a study of control samples from healthy donors and cancer patients. Sequencing used immunoSEQ multiplex PCR; TCRdb keeps in-frame clones, though not all of them. The sample includes 120,000 or so clones, around nine tenths of them seen just once. Specimen: blood. The receptor source for this set is a man between 40 and 49 years old in good health.

V is TRBV5-1 and J is TRBJ1-5; D not certain. The CDR3 contains 17 residues. Germline assignment: CDR1 SGHRS and CDR2 YFSETQ. V was trimmed by 0 bases and J by 0 bases, leaving 13 bases between them. The DNA for the CDR3 is TGCGCCAGCAGCTTGGCCCCCCAGAAATATAGCAATCAGCCCCAGCATTTT. As protein: CASSLAPQKYSNQPQHF. The variable domain in full, completed from reference TRBV5-1 and TRBJ1-5, reads KAGVTQTPRYLIKTRGQQVTLSCSPISGHRSVSWYQQTPGQGLQFLFEYFSETQRNKGNFPGRFSGRQFSNSRSEMNVSTLELGDSALYLCASSLAPQKYSNQPQHFGDGTRLSIL.

The chain links TRBV6-2 or TRBV6-3 to TRBJ2-7; the D is unclear. Looked up from germline, CDR1 is MNHEY and CDR2 is SVGEGT. The length of the CDR3 is 11 residues. The V gene lost 5 bases and the J gene lost 6 bases, with 8 bases spanning the gap. In DNA form, the CDR3 reads TGTGCCAGCAGTCTCGGAACCGAGCAGTACTTC. Amino acid sequence: CASSLGTEQYF.

Only a few counts were recorded for this clone. The rearrangement uses TRBV12-5 and TRBJ2-7; D gene uncertain. V lost 2 bases and J lost 4, with 6 bases in between. CDR1 and CDR2 from the germline V gene are LGHNT and FRNRAP. The CDR3 runs to 12 residues. DNA of the CDR3: TGTGCTAGTGGTTTGCCCCGATACGAGCAGTACTTC. This encodes CASGLPRYEQYF.

The genes are TRBV5-8 and TRBJ1-5; D is unresolved. V shed 2 bases and J shed 6 bases, with 3 bases lying between them. The CDR3 is made up of 11 amino acids. Germline lookup yields CDR1 SGHTS and CDR2 YDEGEE. The CDR3 here is CASSFRQPQHF. CDR3 in DNA: TGTGCCAGCAGCTTTCGTCAGCCCCAGCATTTT.

The gene calls are TRBV9 and TRBJ2-7; 11 bases line up with TRBD1. Germline V CDR1 and CDR2: SGDLS, YYNGEE. V was clipped by 3 bases and J by 3 bases; unmatched bases: 2. The CDR3 has 14 residues. The CDR3 sequence: CASSAGTGGYEQYF. The CDR3 region has the DNA TGTGCCAGCAGCGCTGGGACAGGGGGCTACGAGCAGTACTTC.

This chain connects TRBV10-1 to TRBJ2-6; D possibly matches TRBD1 or TRBD2 (6 bases each). There are 19 residues in the CDR3. Trimming pared 0 bases from V and 1 base from J, leaving 16 bases between. Germline V lookup: CDR1 WNHNN, CDR2 SYGVQD (reference sequence). The CDR3 loop is CASSESFGGRRSGANVLTF. The CDR3 DNA reads as TGCGCCAGCAGTGAGTCGTTCGGGGGCAGACGATCTGGGGCCAACGTCCTGACTTTC.

The chain has TRBV5-1 and TRBJ2-5; D is undetermined. Germline values: CDR1 SGHRS, CDR2 YFSETQ. The CDR3 contains 15 residues. The V and J ends lost 5 bases and 0 bases respectively, with 14 bases between them. The CDR3, as DNA: TGCGCCAGCAGTAGGGAAGAGAAGTACCAAGAGACCCAGTACTTC. Translation: CASSREEKYQETQYF.

The chain recombines TRBV19 with TRBJ1-5; 9 bases fit TRBD1. From germline, CDR1 is LNHDA and CDR2 SQIVND (reference sequence). This CDR3 region has 15 residues. Trimming removed 4 bases from V and 4 bases from J; junction bases left unmatched: 5. CDR3 in amino acids: CASSKPGQGNQPQHF. CDR3 nucleotides: TGTGCCAGTAGTAAACCGGGACAGGGAAATCAGCCCCAGCATTTT.

The chain carries TRBV7-9 and TRBJ1-2; TRBD1 might be the D (5 bases). The CDR3 is 13 amino acids. With 5 bases removed from V and 2 bases from J, the gap between germline ends came to 9 bases. Germline V gives CDR1 SEHNR, CDR2 FQNEAQ (reference sequence). The CDR3 nucleotides read TGTGCCAGCAGCCTACAGGCGAACTATGGCTACACCTTC. It is translated as CASSLQANYGYTF.

The chain links TRBV18 to TRBJ2-7; 8 bases are a match to TRBD1. This CDR3 region has 16 residues. Per germline, CDR1 KGHSH and CDR2 LQKENI. J lost 1 base, V lost 3 bases, and 8 bases had no gene match. CDR3 in amino acids: CASSPLRGQGSYEQYF. The DNA for the CDR3 is TGTGCCAGCTCACCGTTGAGAGGACAGGGTTCCTACGAGCAGTACTTC.

On this clone: Other DNA sequences in the sample encode the same CDR3. This sequence joins TRBV7-9 and TRBJ1-5; D gene unclear. Per the germline V gene, CDR1 is SEHNR and CDR2 is FQNEAQ (reference sequence). The length of the CDR3 is 13 residues. Trimming cost V 1 base and J 6 bases, with 7 bases left between them. The CDR3 nucleotides are TGTGCCAGCAGCTTAGGGGTGAGTCAGCCCCAGCATTTT. Amino acids: CASSLGVSQPQHF.

The rearrangement joins TRBV4-1 to TRBJ2-3; D is unresolved. V gave up 0 bases and J gave up 1 base, with 8 bases separating them. CDR1 MGHRA and CDR2 YSYEKL come from the germline V gene. This CDR3 region has 15 residues. CDR3: CASSQDERRTDTQYF. In nucleotides, the CDR3 is TGCGCCAGCAGCCAAGATGAAAGACGCACAGATACGCAGTATTTT.

The chain links TRBV4-3 to TRBJ1-3; 9 bases align to TRBD1. CDR3 size: 18 residues. Germline V gene data show CDR1 as LGHNA and CDR2 as YSLEER. Germline trimming cut 3 bases from V and 4 bases from J; bases unmatched to any gene: 13. Here the CDR3 reads CASSQRVDRGVSGNTIYF. The DNA for the CDR3 is TGCGCCAGCAGCCAGAGAGTGGACAGGGGAGTCTCAGGAAACACCATATATTTT.

The chain uses TRBV19 and TRBJ1-1; TRBD1 might be the D (5 bases). This CDR3 is 13 amino acids long. Per the germline V gene, CDR1 is LNHDA and CDR2 is SQIVND (reference sequence). Deletions cut 1 base from V and 5 bases from J, with 8 bases between. The DNA of the CDR3 is TGTGCCAGTAGTATAGCTCGGGGGACTGAAGCTTTCTTT. It is translated as CASSIARGTEAFF.

This clone was counted once. The chain links TRBV15 to TRBJ2-5; possibly TRBD1 for D (6 bases). CDR3 size: 16 residues. V was pared by 0 bases and J by 5 bases, with 16 bases between. Germline CDR1 reads LNHNV; CDR2 reads YYDKDF (reference sequence). CDR3 amino acids: CATSRDLATGLETQYF. In DNA form, the CDR3 reads TGTGCCACCAGCAGAGATTTGGCGACAGGTCTTGAGACCCAGTACTTC. The whole variable domain, remainder taken from reference TRBV15 and TRBJ2-5, is DAMVIQNPRYQVTQFGKPVTLSCSQTLNHNVMYWYQQKSSQAPKLLFHYYDKDFNNEADTPDNFQSRRPNTSFCFLDIRSPGLGDTAMYLCATSRDLATGLETQYFGPGTRLLVL.